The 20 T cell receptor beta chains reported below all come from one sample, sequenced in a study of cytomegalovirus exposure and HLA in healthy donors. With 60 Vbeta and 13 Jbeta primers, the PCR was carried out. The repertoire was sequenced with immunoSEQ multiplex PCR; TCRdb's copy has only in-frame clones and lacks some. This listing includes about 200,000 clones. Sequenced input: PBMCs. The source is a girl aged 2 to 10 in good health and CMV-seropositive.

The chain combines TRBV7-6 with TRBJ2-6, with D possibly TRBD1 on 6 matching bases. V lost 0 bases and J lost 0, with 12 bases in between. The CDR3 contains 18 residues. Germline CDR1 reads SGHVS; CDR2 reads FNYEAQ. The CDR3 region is CASSLAGLQGSGANVLTF. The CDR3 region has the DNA TGTGCCAGCAGCTTAGCAGGGCTACAGGGCTCTGGGGCCAACGTCCTGACTTTC.

CDR3 residues: CASSLRPGSHEQYF. The CDR3 nucleotides read TGTGCCAGCAGTTTACGACCGGGGTCTCACGAGCAGTACTTC. The genes are TRBV6-5 and TRBJ2-7, with D perhaps matching TRBD2 (5 bases). V shed 4 bases and J shed 5 bases, with 15 bases lying between them. This CDR3 is built from 14 residues. The germline V gene encodes CDR1 MNHEY and CDR2 SVGAGI.

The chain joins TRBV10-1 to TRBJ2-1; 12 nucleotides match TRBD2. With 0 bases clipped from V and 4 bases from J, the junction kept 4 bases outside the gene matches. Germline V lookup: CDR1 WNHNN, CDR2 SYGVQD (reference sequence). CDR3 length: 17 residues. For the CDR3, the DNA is TGCGCCAGCAGTGAGTCGTCCGGACTAGCGGGATACAATGAGCAGTTCTTC. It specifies CASSESSGLAGYNEQFF.

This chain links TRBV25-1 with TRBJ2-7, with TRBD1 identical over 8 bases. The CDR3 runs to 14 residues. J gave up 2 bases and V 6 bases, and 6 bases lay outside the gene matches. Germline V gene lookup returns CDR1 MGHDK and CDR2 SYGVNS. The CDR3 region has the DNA TGTGCCAGCAGCTGGACAGGGAAGCCCTACGAGCAGTACTTC. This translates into CASSWTGKPYEQYF.

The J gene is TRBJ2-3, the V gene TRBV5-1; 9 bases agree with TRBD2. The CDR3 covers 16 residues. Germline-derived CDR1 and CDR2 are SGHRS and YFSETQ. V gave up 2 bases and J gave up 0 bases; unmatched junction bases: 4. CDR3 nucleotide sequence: TGCGCCAGCAGCTTATTAGCGGGGGTTAGCACAGATACGCAGTATTTT. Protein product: CASSLLAGVSTDTQYF.

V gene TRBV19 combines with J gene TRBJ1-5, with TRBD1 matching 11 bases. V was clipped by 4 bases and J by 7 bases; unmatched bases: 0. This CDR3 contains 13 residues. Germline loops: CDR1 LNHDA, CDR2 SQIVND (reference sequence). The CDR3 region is CASSRDRGQPQHF. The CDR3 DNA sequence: TGTGCCAGTAGTAGGGACAGGGGGCAGCCCCAGCATTTT.

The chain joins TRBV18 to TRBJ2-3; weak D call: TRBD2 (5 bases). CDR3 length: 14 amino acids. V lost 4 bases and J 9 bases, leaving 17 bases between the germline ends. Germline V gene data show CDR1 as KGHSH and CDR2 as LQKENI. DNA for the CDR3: TGTGCCAGCTCACGGGCCGGGGAGAGGGTCACGCAGTATTTT. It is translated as CASSRAGERVTQYF.

The CDR3 DNA is TGTGCCAGCAGCACCCAACAGGGTATCGGTGAAGCTTTCTTT. Amino acids: CASSTQQGIGEAFF. The V gene is TRBV7-9, the J gene TRBJ1-1, with TRBD1 as a possible D gene (6 bases). This CDR3 is built from 14 residues. Germline V gives CDR1 SEHNR, CDR2 FQNEAQ (reference sequence). Trimming left V 5 bases short and J 7 bases short, with 17 bases between.

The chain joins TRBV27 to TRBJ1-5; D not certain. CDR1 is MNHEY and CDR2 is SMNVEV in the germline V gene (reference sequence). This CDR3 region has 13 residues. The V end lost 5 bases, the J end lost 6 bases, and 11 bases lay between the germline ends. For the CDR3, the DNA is TGTGCCAGCAGTCTAACGGGGTTTCAGCCCCAGCATTTT. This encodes CASSLTGFQPQHF.

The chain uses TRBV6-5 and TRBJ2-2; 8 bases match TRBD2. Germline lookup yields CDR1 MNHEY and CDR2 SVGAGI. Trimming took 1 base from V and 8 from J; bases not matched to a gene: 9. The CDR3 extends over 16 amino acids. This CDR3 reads CASSYLAGPPRGELFF. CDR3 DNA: TGTGCCAGCAGTTACTTAGCGGGGCCCCCCAGGGGGGAGCTGTTTTTT.

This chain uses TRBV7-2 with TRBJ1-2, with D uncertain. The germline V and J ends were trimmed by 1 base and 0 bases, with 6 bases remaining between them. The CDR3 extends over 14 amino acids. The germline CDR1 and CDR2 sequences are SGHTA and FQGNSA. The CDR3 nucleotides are TGTGCCAGCAGCTTAGAAACAGCTAACTATGGCTACACCTTC. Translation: CASSLETANYGYTF.

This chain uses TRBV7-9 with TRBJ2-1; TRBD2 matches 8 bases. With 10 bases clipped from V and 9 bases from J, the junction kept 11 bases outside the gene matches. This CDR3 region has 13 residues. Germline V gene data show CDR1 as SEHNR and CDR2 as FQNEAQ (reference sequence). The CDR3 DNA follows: TGTGCCATCTACTCCCTCGGGGGGGGTGAGCAGTTCTTC. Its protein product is CAIYSLGGGEQFF.

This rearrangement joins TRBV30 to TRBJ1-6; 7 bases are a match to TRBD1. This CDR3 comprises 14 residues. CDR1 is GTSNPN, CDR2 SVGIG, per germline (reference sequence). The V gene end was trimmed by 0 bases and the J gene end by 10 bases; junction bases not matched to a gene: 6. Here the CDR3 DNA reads TGTGCCTGGAGTGTAATTACAGGGGACTCACCCCTCCACTTT. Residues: CAWSVITGDSPLHF.

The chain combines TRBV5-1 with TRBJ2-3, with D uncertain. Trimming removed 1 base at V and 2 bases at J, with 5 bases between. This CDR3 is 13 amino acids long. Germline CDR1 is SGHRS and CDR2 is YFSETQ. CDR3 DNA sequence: TGCGCCAGCAGCTTGTCAGACACAGATACGCAGTATTTT. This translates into CASSLSDTDTQYF.

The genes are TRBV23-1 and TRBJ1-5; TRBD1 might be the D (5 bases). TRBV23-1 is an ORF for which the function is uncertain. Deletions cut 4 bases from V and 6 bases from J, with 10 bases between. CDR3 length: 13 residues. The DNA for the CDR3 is TGCGCCAGCAGTCTAAGGGGAAGTCAGCCCCAGCATTTT. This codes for CASSLRGSQPQHF.

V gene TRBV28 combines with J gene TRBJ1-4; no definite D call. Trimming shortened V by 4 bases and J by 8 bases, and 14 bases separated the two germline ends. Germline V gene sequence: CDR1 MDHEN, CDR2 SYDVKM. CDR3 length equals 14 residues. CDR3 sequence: CASSSRSFGEKLFF. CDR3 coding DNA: TGTGCCAGCAGTTCAAGATCCTTCGGGGAAAAACTGTTTTTT.

In nucleotides, the CDR3 is TGTGCCAGCCTCGAGAGCGGGAGGGCCGGGAAGGAGCAGTTCTTC. As protein: CASLESGRAGKEQFF. The V and J genes are TRBV28 and TRBJ2-1, with 10 bases identical to TRBD2. Losses at the gene ends were 8 bases for V and 10 bases for J; bases not matched to a gene: 14. CDR3 length equals 15 residues. The germline gives CDR1 MDHEN, CDR2 SYDVKM.

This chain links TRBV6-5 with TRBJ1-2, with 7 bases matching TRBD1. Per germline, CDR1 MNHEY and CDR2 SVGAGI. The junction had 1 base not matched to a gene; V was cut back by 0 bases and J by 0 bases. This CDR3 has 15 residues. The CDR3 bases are TGTGCCAGCAGTTACTCTGGGACAGCTAACTATGGCTACACCTTC. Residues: CASSYSGTANYGYTF.

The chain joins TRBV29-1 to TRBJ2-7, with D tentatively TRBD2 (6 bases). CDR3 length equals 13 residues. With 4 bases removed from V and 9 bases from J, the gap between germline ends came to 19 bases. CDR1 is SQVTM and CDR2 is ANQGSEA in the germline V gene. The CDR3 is CSVVGGSLLGQYF. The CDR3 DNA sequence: TGCAGCGTTGTTGGGGGGAGTCTGTTAGGGCAGTACTTC.

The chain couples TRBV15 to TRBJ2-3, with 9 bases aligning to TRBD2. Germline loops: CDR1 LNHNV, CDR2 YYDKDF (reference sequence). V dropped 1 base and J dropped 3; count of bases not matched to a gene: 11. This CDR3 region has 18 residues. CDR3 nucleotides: TGTGCCACCAGCAGAGCTGGCGGGAGGGCTGGGGAGACAGATACGCAGTATTTT. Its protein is CATSRAGGRAGETDTQYF.